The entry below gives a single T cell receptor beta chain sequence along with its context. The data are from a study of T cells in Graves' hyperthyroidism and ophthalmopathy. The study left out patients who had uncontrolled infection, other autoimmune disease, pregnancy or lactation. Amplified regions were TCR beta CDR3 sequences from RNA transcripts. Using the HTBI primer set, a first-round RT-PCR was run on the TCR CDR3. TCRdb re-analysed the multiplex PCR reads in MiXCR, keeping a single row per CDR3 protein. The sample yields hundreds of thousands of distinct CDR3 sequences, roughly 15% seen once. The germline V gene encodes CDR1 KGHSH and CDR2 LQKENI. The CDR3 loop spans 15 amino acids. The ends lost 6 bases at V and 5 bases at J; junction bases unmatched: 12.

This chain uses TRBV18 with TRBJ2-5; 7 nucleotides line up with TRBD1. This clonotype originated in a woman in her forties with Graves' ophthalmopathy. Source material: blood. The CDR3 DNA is TGTGCCAGCTCCCCGACAGGGATGAGGGCGGAGACCCAGTACTTC. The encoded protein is CASSPTGMRAETQYF.